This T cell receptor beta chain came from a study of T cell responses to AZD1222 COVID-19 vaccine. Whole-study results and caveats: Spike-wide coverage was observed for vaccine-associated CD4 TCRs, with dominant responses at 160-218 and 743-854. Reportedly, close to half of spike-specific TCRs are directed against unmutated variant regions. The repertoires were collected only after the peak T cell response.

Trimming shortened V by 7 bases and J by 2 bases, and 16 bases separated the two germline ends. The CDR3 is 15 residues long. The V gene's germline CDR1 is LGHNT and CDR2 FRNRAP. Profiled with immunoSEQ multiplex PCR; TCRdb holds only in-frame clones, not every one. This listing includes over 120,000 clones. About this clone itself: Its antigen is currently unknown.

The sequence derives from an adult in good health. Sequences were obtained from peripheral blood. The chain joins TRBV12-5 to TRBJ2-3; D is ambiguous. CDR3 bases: TGTGCTAGTGCCCGGACGGGCTACTTCACAGATACGCAGTATTTT. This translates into CASARTGYFTDTQYF. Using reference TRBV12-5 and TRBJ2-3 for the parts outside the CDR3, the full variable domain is DARVTQTPRHKVTEMGQEVTMRCQPILGHNTVFWYRQTMMQGLELLAYFRNRAPLDDSGMPKDRFSAEMPDATLATLKIQPSEPRDSAVYFCASARTGYFTDTQYFGPGTRLTVL.